This T cell receptor (beta chain) was found in a study of cytomegalovirus exposure and HLA in healthy donors. Background on the study: Earlier results showed approximately 110 million unique TCR beta sequences derived from approximately 170 million T cells. Most genotyped donors, about 81% of more than 300, had Caucasian-associated genetic ancestry.

Regarding donors, all were healthy bone marrow donors. A word on this clone: Its cognate antigen is unknown.

Both 60 Vbeta primers and 13 Jbeta primers went into the PCR. Assay used: immunoSEQ multiplex PCR; TCRdb lists only in-frame clones, some missing. Among around 150,000 clones listed, 84% were seen once. The J segment lost 6 bases and the V segment lost 1 base, leaving 0 bases of the junction unmatched. This CDR3 is built from 12 residues. Germline V gene sequence: CDR1 SGDLS, CDR2 YYNGEE. Points from the study as a whole: A later analysis associated some 18,000 TCR beta sequences with HLA alleles at a 0.05 false discovery rate.

The TCR comes from a man younger than 35 in good health and CMV-seronegative. Sequencing used PBMCs. V usage is TRBV9 and J usage is TRBJ2-7; 8 nucleotides align to TRBD1. CDR3 nucleotides: TGTGCCAGCAGCGTAACAGGGGGCGAGCAGTACTTC. It translates to CASSVTGGEQYF.